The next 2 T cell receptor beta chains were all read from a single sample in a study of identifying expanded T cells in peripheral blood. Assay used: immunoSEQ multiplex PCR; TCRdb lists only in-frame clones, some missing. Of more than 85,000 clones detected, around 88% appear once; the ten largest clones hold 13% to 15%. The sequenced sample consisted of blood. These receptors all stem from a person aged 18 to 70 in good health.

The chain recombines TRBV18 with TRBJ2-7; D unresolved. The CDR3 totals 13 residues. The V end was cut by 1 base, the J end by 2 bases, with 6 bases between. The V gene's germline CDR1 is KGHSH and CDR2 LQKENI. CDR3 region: CASSPQGAYEQYF. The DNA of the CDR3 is TGTGCCAGCTCACCACAGGGCGCCTACGAGCAGTACTTC. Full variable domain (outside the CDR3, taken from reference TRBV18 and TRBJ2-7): NAGVMQNPRHLVRRRGQEARLRCSPMKGHSHVYWYRQLPEEGLKFMVYLQKENIIDESGMPKERFSAEFPKEGPSILRIQQVVRGDSAAYFCASSPQGAYEQYFGPGTRLTVT.

CDR3 residues: CASSPREGAGNTIYF. As DNA, the CDR3 is TGTGCCAGCAGCCCTAGAGAGGGGGCTGGAAACACCATATATTTT. The genes are TRBV7-8 and TRBJ1-3; D perhaps matches TRBD1 (6 bases). The CDR3 is 15 amino acids. Germline assignment: CDR1 SGHVS and CDR2 FQNEAQ. V gave up 5 bases and J gave up 2 bases, with 13 bases separating them. Based on the CDR3 plus reference TRBV7-8 and TRBJ1-3, the full variable domain is GAGVSQSPRYKVAKRGQDVALRCDPISGHVSLFWYQQALGQGPEFLTYFQNEAQLDKSGLPSDRFFAERPEGSVSTLKIQRTQQEDSAVYLCASSPREGAGNTIYFGEGSWLTVV.